This T cell receptor beta chain was retrieved from a study of blood T cell repertoires in COVID-19. CDR3 size: 16 residues. The V gene end was trimmed by 0 bases and the J gene end by 4 bases; junction bases not matched to a gene: 4. Germline V gene lookup returns CDR1 SGDLS and CDR2 YYNGEE. Clones were sequenced by immunoSEQ multiplex PCR, and TCRdb holds only the in-frame ones, with some missing. The sample includes some 670,000 clones, 70% to 90% of them seen just once. The sample comprised peripheral blood. The receptor was derived from a young woman with acute or convalescent COVID-19. The gene calls are TRBV9 and TRBJ2-2, with 9 bases identical to TRBD1. The chain's CDR3 is CASSVGTGAGTGELFF. The CDR3 bases are TGTGCCAGCAGCGTAGGGACAGGGGCGGGCACCGGGGAGCTGTTTTTT.